The 30 T cell receptor beta chains below come from one sample, sequenced in a study of T-cell reconstitution after alpha-beta-depleted transplantation in children. Library preparation (for TCRbeta) was performed with unique molecular identifiers. TCRdb reprocessed the PCR reads via MiXCR and lists one record per CDR3 protein. The sample lists around 130,000 distinct CDR3 sequences; 8% to 10% were seen once. Specimen: PBMCs, mostly from graft donor cells, collected 180 days after TCRalphabeta/CD19-depleted stem cell transplant. The receptors shown here come from a girl in the first two years of life who had a stem cell transplant for combined immunodeficiency, so the T cells may come from the graft donor.

The J gene is TRBJ1-6, the V gene TRBV10-3; unclear D gene. CDR3 length: 13 residues. V lost 8 bases, J lost 4 bases, and 9 bases lay in between. CDR1 is ENHRY and CDR2 is SYGVKD in the germline V gene. This CDR3 reads CAIGTEYNSPLHF. The CDR3 nucleotides are TGTGCCATCGGCACAGAGTATAATTCACCCCTCCACTTT.

The V and J genes are TRBV5-6 and TRBJ2-1, with no clear D. The CDR3 has 15 residues. With 4 bases removed from V and 4 bases from J, the gap between germline ends came to 15 bases. CDR1 and CDR2 from the germline V gene are SGHDT and YYEEEE. The CDR3 bases are TGTGCCAGCAGCCCGATGGTCGTTCCTTACAATGAGCAGTTCTTC. Encoded protein: CASSPMVVPYNEQFF.

The chain joins TRBV6-6 to TRBJ2-5; D may be TRBD2 (5 bases). Deletions cut 2 bases from V and 6 bases from J, with 10 bases between. CDR3 length equals 13 residues. Germline V CDR1 and CDR2: MNHNY, SVGAGI (reference sequence). The DNA of the CDR3 is TGTGCCAGCAGTTACCGAGGGCTGCAGACCCAGTACTTC. It specifies CASSYRGLQTQYF.

This chain links TRBV12-3 or TRBV12-4 with TRBJ2-1; D gene uncertain. The CDR3 extends over 15 amino acids. Trimming took 6 bases from V and 1 from J, leaving 13 bases between them. CDR3 nucleotide sequence: TGTGCCAGCAGCTCGGTGCTTTTTTCCTACAATGAGCAGTTCTTC. Residues: CASSSVLFSYNEQFF.

This clonotype was seen a few times. The rearrangement links TRBV7-9 to TRBJ2-2; D may correspond to TRBD1 or TRBD2 (5 bases each). V gave up 5 bases and J gave up 6 bases, with 10 bases separating them. The CDR3 is 13 amino acids. Germline V gene data show CDR1 as SEHNR and CDR2 as FQNEAQ (reference sequence). CDR3 sequence: CASSPTGPGELFF. The CDR3, as DNA: TGTGCCAGCAGCCCCACGGGGCCCGGGGAGCTGTTTTTT.

This clonotype appeared a few times. The chain carries TRBV29-1 and TRBJ2-3, with 10 bases fitting TRBD1. The germline CDR1 and CDR2 sequences are SQVTM and ANQGSEA. The CDR3 has 12 residues. The CDR3 reads CSRTGGEDTQYF. The CDR3 DNA follows: TGCAGTCGGACAGGGGGTGAAGATACGCAGTATTTT.

The rearrangement links TRBV29-1 to TRBJ2-5, with D hard to call. The germline V gene encodes CDR1 SQVTM and CDR2 ANQGSEA. The CDR3 length is 13 residues. V shed 6 bases and J shed 5 bases, with 16 bases lying between them. CDR3 in amino acids: CSVHMGRVETQYF. The CDR3 nucleotides read TGCAGCGTGCATATGGGTCGGGTTGAGACCCAGTACTTC.

This clonotype was seen many times. The chain employs TRBV7-2 and TRBJ2-5; 9 bases are shared with TRBD2. Trimming at V came to 2 bases and at J to 4 bases, leaving 11 bases not matched to a gene. The germline V gene has CDR1 SGHTA and CDR2 FQGNSA. CDR3 size: 17 residues. CDR3 sequence reads: CASSLLGPGLAVETQYF. The CDR3 DNA follows: TGTGCCAGCAGCTTACTAGGACCGGGACTAGCTGTAGAGACCCAGTACTTC.

This clonotype occurred a few times. The V and J genes are TRBV27 and TRBJ2-1, with 8 nucleotides matching TRBD1. Germline trimming cut 5 bases from V and 4 bases from J; bases unmatched to any gene: 7. There are 15 residues in the CDR3. CDR1 is MNHEY and CDR2 is SMNVEV in the germline V gene (reference sequence). In DNA form, the CDR3 reads TGTGCCAGCAGTCCACAGGACAGGGTATACAATGAGCAGTTCTTC. As protein: CASSPQDRVYNEQFF.

This clonotype was found many times. This chain uses TRBV29-1 with TRBJ2-5, with TRBD1 identical over 7 bases. V lost 6 bases, J lost 1 base, and 5 bases stayed unmatched. This CDR3 is built from 13 residues. The germline CDR1 and CDR2 sequences are SQVTM and ANQGSEA. CDR3 protein: CSVGTGAQETQYF. Here the CDR3 DNA reads TGCAGCGTCGGCACAGGGGCCCAAGAGACCCAGTACTTC.

The CDR3 loop reads CAISVGSGQFF. The CDR3 coding sequence is TGTGCCATCTCCGTGGGGAGCGGACAGTTCTTC. The chain is built from TRBV12-3 or TRBV12-4 and TRBJ2-1, with D possibly TRBD2 on 5 matching bases. V lost 10 bases and J lost 13, with 17 bases in between. CDR3 length equals 11 residues.

This clonotype was detected many times. The chain uses TRBV27 and TRBJ1-6; D not resolved. Deletions cut 1 base from V and 5 bases from J, with 3 bases between. This CDR3 has 13 amino acids. Per the germline V gene, CDR1 is MNHEY and CDR2 is SMNVEV (reference sequence). CDR3 amino acids: CASSLLDNSPLHF. CDR3 bases: TGTGCCAGCAGTTTATTGGATAATTCACCCCTCCACTTT.

This clonotype has only a few counts. The rearrangement uses TRBV29-1 and TRBJ2-7; possibly TRBD2 for D (5 bases). V lost 4 bases to trimming and J lost 3 bases, with 16 bases between them. Germline CDR1 is SQVTM and CDR2 is ANQGSEA. The CDR3 runs 14 residues. CDR3 nucleotides: TGCAGCGTTGGAGACCGGACTTCGGACTACGAGCAGTACTTC. It is translated as CSVGDRTSDYEQYF.

This clonotype has a handful of counts. The rearrangement links TRBV7-9 to TRBJ2-5; the D is unclear. Germline lookup yields CDR1 SEHNR and CDR2 FQNEAQ (reference sequence). V was pared by 1 base and J by 7 bases, with 13 bases between. The CDR3 extends over 14 amino acids. In DNA, the CDR3 is TGTGCCAGCAGCTTAGGGCCTCCCGTAGGGACCCAGTACTTC. Translating gives CASSLGPPVGTQYF. Full variable domain (rest looked up from reference TRBV7-9 and TRBJ2-5): DTGVSQNPRHKITKRGQNVTFRCDPISEHNRLYWYRQTLGQGPEFLTYFQNEAQLEKSRLLSDRFSAERPKGSFSTLEIQRTEQGDSAMYLCASSLGPPVGTQYFGPGTRLLVL.

The genes are TRBV19 and TRBJ1-1; D remains ambiguous. Looked up from germline, CDR1 is LNHDA and CDR2 is SQIVND (reference sequence). V shed 4 bases and J shed 2 bases, with 11 bases lying between them. The length of the CDR3 is 14 residues. CDR3 sequence reads: CASSNQGRNTEAFF. As DNA, the CDR3 is TGTGCCAGTAGTAACCAAGGCAGAAACACTGAAGCTTTCTTT.

The chain uses TRBV20-1 and TRBJ2-2; maybe TRBD2 (7 bases). Trimming stripped 3 bases from V and 4 bases from J, with 15 bases between. Germline V gene sequence: CDR1 DFQATT, CDR2 SNEGSKA (reference sequence). The CDR3 spans 15 residues. The chain's CDR3 is CSASRQGGATGELFF. The CDR3 DNA is TGCAGTGCTAGTAGACAAGGGGGGGCCACCGGGGAGCTGTTTTTT.

This clonotype was observed a handful of times. The chain couples TRBV7-8 to TRBJ2-5; 9 bases fit TRBD1. CDR1 and CDR2 from the germline V gene are SGHVS and FQNEAQ. The CDR3 sequence is 15 residues long. V was pared by 3 bases and J by 5 bases, with 7 bases of the junction left unmatched. Written as DNA, the CDR3 is TGTGCCAGCAGCTTTCGGACAGGGGTTTGGGAGACCCAGTACTTC. Translation: CASSFRTGVWETQYF.

This clonotype was observed a handful of times. The chain links TRBV20-1 to TRBJ1-2; a possible D gene is TRBD1 (5 bases). Germline assignment: CDR1 DFQATT and CDR2 SNEGSKA (reference sequence). This CDR3 has 13 residues. V gave up 3 bases and J gave up 2 bases, with 10 bases separating them. The CDR3 DNA sequence: TGCAGTGCTAGCGGGGCAGGGAACTATGGCTACACCTTC. Translating gives CSASGAGNYGYTF.

On this clonotype itself: The conserved closing phenylalanine or tryptophan is absent in this CDR3, likely reflecting a read error. The chain has TRBV10-3 and TRBJ2-1, with D perhaps assigned TRBD1 or TRBD2 (5 bases each). Germline V gives CDR1 ENHRY, CDR2 SYGVKD. V lost 10 bases and J lost 1, with 8 bases in between. This CDR3 has 12 residues. CDR3 sequence: CATGRSYNEQFL. The CDR3 nucleotides read TGTGCCACGGGACGATCCTACAATGAGCAGTTCTTG.

The gene calls are TRBV29-1 and TRBJ1-2, with 7 bases fitting TRBD1. CDR1 SQVTM and CDR2 ANQGSEA come from the germline V gene. The CDR3 is 12 amino acids. This chain's CDR3 is CIGQELNYGYTF. CDR3 in DNA: TGCATCGGACAGGAGCTTAACTATGGCTACACCTTC.

Only a few counts were recorded for this clonotype. The chain carries TRBV12-3 or TRBV12-4 and TRBJ2-7, with TRBD1 matching 11 bases. Losses at the gene ends were 4 bases for V and 0 bases for J; bases not matched to a gene: 2. This CDR3 comprises 15 residues. CDR3 nucleotide sequence: TGTGCCAGCAGTTCGGGGACAGGGGGCTCCTACGAGCAGTACTTC. It translates to CASSSGTGGSYEQYF.

In its sample, this clonotype was seen many times. The chain couples TRBV5-1 to TRBJ1-4; 7 bases are shared with TRBD1. This CDR3 is built from 13 residues. Germline V CDR1 and CDR2: SGHRS, YFSETQ. V dropped 4 bases and J dropped 4; count of bases not matched to a gene: 1. CDR3 sequence (DNA): TGCGCCAGCAGCAGGGACAGTAATGAAAAACTGTTTTTT. This sequence encodes CASSRDSNEKLFF.

This chain connects TRBV20-1 to TRBJ1-4; 7 positions match TRBD1. CDR3 size: 14 residues. The germline V gene encodes CDR1 DFQATT and CDR2 SNEGSKA (reference sequence). V dropped 3 bases and J dropped 8; count of bases not matched to a gene: 9. Here the CDR3 reads CSASDQGEGEKLFF. The CDR3 DNA reads as TGCAGTGCTAGTGACCAGGGGGAAGGGGAAAAACTGTTTTTT.

This clonotype was picked up a small number of times. The chain carries TRBV20-1 and TRBJ2-3, with D maybe TRBD1 (6 bases). Per the germline V gene, CDR1 is DFQATT and CDR2 is SNEGSKA (reference sequence). Trimming removed 4 bases at V and 2 bases at J, with 16 bases between. This CDR3 has 15 amino acids. In nucleotides, the CDR3 is TGCAGTGCTATTTGGATACAGGGATACACAGATACGCAGTATTTT. Translated: CSAIWIQGYTDTQYF.

This clonotype was counted only a few times. The J gene is TRBJ2-1, the V gene TRBV29-1; 13 nucleotides agree with TRBD2. V lost 4 bases, J lost 6 bases, and 12 bases stayed unmatched. CDR3 length: 17 amino acids. Per germline, CDR1 SQVTM and CDR2 ANQGSEA. Written as DNA, the CDR3 is TGCAGCGTTGGACAGGGGGGGACTAGCGGGAATCTCAATGAGCAGTTCTTC. Protein product: CSVGQGGTSGNLNEQFF.

About this clonotype: A much larger clone differs by one base, so this may be a read error. The rearrangement uses TRBV5-4 and TRBJ1-1; D not resolved. The CDR3 runs to 17 residues. Germline V gene data show CDR1 as SGHNT and CDR2 as YYREEE (reference sequence). Deletions cut 2 bases from V and 7 bases from J, with 24 bases between. The CDR3 protein is CASSFGQVVTTNSEAFF. The CDR3 DNA follows: TGTGCCAGCAGCTTCGGGCAGGTGGTGACAACTAATAGTGAAGCTTTCTTT.

This chain links TRBV6-5 with TRBJ2-1, with 7 nucleotides matching TRBD2. Germline CDR1 and CDR2: MNHEY and SVGAGI. The V segment lost 2 bases and the J segment 7 bases; nucleotides outside the gene matches: 5. This CDR3 has 14 residues. CDR3: CASSYRRGVNEQFF. CDR3 DNA: TGTGCCAGCAGTTACCGCCGGGGGGTTAATGAGCAGTTCTTC.

This clonotype was seen a few times. V is TRBV27 and J is TRBJ2-1; TRBD2 agrees at 10 bases. This CDR3 is 14 amino acids long. V was clipped by 4 bases and J by 4 bases; unmatched bases: 1. Per germline, CDR1 MNHEY and CDR2 SMNVEV (reference sequence). CDR3 protein: CASSSLAGYNEQFF. As DNA, the CDR3 is TGTGCCAGCAGTTCACTAGCGGGATACAATGAGCAGTTCTTC.

In this sample, this clonotype turned up many times. CDR3 DNA: TGCGCCAGCAGCTTCTCCGGGACTACCCTCTACGAGCAGTACTTC. This sequence encodes CASSFSGTTLYEQYF. The gene calls are TRBV5-1 and TRBJ2-7; 7 bases are a match to TRBD2. This CDR3 is 15 amino acids long. The germline V gene encodes CDR1 SGHRS and CDR2 YFSETQ. The V segment lost 2 bases and the J segment 3 bases; nucleotides outside the gene matches: 8.

This clonotype appeared a few times. The chain is built from TRBV10-3 and TRBJ2-1; TRBD2 agrees at 12 bases. The CDR3 extends over 16 amino acids. The ends lost 3 bases at V and 10 bases at J; junction bases unmatched: 10. Germline loops: CDR1 ENHRY, CDR2 SYGVKD. DNA of the CDR3: TGTGCCATCAGTGAAGACGTGGCTAGCGGGAGGGCCGAGCAGTTCTTC. It translates to CAISEDVASGRAEQFF.